This T cell receptor beta chain was identified in a study of blood T cell repertoires in COVID-19. Study context: Samples representing acute and convalescent COVID-19 were sourced from the United States, Italy and Spain. From T cells, B-cell-depleted T cells, or PBMCs came the material, which was cDNA or gDNA.

Authors' analysis steps: Reference gene primer amplification gave estimated nucleated cell counts. This table comes from immunoSEQ multiplex PCR, and its TCRdb copy is limited to in-frame clones, with some not included. The D gene and trimming were derived from the DNA, and the V and J assignments and clone size from that table. Here the sample spans 60,000 to 75,000 clones, around 86% being singletons. Sequences were obtained from peripheral blood. The sequence came from a man aged 50 to 60 with active COVID-19.

The CDR3 spells CASRGQGFGGYTF. CDR3 sequence (DNA): TGTGCCAGCAGAGGACAGGGCTTTGGAGGCTACACCTTC. V gene TRBV6-5 combines with J gene TRBJ1-2, with 8 positions matching TRBD1. J gave up 8 bases and V 6 bases, and 8 bases lay outside the gene matches. In germline, CDR1 is MNHEY, CDR2 SVGAGI. The CDR3 has 13 amino acids.